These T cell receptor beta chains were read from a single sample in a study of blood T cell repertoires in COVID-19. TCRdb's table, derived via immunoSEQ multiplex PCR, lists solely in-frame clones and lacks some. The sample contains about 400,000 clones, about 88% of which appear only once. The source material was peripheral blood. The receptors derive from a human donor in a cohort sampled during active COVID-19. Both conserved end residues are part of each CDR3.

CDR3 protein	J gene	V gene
CASSLLGQGQGDTQYF	TRBJ2-3	TRBV5-1
CASSQDREFGEQYF	TRBJ2-7	TRBV7-9
CASSQDVFATDTQYF	TRBJ2-3	TRBV14
CASSQMSLPGDTQYF	TRBJ2-3	TRBV3-1/TRBV3-2
CASTVSYNSPLHF	TRBJ1-6	TRBV27
CASSLAIRGETQYF	TRBJ2-5	TRBV28
CASSPGTSTDTQYF	TRBJ2-3	TRBV5-1
CASKMWGGRLYEQYF	TRBJ2-7	TRBV5-4
CAIKRGDRGIRTGLYEQYF	TRBJ2-7	TRBV10-3
CASSILMIAKNIQYF	TRBJ2-4	TRBV5-5
CASSLGTGEYNEQFF	TRBJ2-1	TRBV11-3
CASSPRTSGGETQYF	TRBJ2-5	TRBV4-1
CASSYTGTAGGEQYF	TRBJ2-7	TRBV6-5
CASSSREGAIGEKLFF	TRBJ1-4	TRBV27
CASSSMGDVNTEAFF	TRBJ1-1	TRBV5-6
CAWSVGAGYGYTF	TRBJ1-2	TRBV30
CAISEGQGSNQPQHF	TRBJ1-5	TRBV10-3
CASSEAASGTMDYNEQFF	TRBJ2-1	TRBV6-1
CASSLQKTTEAFF	TRBJ1-1	TRBV28
CASSSGNIQYF	TRBJ2-4	TRBV7-9
CASSFLGQGTDTQYF	TRBJ2-3	TRBV6-2/TRBV6-3
CASSLMGGGTEAFF	TRBJ1-1	TRBV7-3
CASSRVETYGREQYF	TRBJ2-7	TRBV6-5
CASSLDVGNTIYF	TRBJ1-3	TRBV5-1
CASSETGNAGARQPQHF	TRBJ1-5	TRBV2
CASSYLGAGNYGYTF	TRBJ1-2	TRBV6-5
CATSSGLAGGDTQYF	TRBJ2-3	TRBV15
CATRTGVESGYTF	TRBJ1-2	TRBV10-3
CASSPQGMNTEAFF	TRBJ1-1	TRBV7-3
CASSAPPRQDGINQPQHF	TRBJ1-5	TRBV9
CASSLQTTSGNTIYF	TRBJ1-3	TRBV3-1/TRBV3-2
CASSFFRDRTYNEQFF	TRBJ2-1	TRBV5-1
CASLRQGYYGYTF	TRBJ1-2	TRBV28
CASSQGAGGKETQYF	TRBJ2-5	TRBV3-1/TRBV3-2
CASSLAGVSSNEQFF	TRBJ2-1	TRBV5-1
CAWSVEDRERYEQYF	TRBJ2-7	TRBV30
CASSLEVAGGRETQYF	TRBJ2-5	TRBV7-8